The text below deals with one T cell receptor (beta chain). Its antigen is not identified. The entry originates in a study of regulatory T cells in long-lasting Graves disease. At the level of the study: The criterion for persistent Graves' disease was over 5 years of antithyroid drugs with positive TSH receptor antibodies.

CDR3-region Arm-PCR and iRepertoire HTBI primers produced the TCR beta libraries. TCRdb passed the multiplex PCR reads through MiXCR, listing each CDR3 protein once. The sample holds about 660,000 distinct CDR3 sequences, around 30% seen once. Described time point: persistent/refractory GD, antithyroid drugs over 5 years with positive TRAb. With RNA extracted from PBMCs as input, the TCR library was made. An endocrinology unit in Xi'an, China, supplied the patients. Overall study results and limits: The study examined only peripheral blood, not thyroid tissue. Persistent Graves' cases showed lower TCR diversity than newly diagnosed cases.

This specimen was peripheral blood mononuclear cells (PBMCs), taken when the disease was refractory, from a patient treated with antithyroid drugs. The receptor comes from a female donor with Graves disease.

CDR3 region: CASTFLGQFRTEAFF. DNA of the CDR3: TGTGCCAGCACCTTCCTGGGACAGTTTAGGACTGAAGCTTTCTTT. The gene calls are TRBV6-1 and TRBJ1-1; 7 bases map to TRBD1. The CDR3 loop spans 15 amino acids. J gave up 5 bases and V 7 bases, and 13 bases lay outside the gene matches. CDR1 and CDR2 from the germline V gene are MNHNS and SASEGT.